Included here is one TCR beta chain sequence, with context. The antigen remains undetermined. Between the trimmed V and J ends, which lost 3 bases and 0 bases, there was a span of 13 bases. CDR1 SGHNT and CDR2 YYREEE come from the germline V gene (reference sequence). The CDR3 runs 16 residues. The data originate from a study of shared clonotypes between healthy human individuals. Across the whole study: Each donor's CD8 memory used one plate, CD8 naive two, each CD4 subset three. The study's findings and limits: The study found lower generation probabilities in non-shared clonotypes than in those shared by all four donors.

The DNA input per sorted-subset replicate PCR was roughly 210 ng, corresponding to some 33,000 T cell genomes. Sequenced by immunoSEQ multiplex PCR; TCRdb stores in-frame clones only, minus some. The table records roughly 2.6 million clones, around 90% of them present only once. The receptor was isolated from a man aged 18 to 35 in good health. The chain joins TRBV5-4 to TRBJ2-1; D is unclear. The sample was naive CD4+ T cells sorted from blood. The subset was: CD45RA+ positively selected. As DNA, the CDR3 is TGTGCCAGCAGCTCTCCCGGGCCGAGCTCCTACAATGAGCAGTTCTTC. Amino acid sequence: CASSSPGPSSYNEQFF.